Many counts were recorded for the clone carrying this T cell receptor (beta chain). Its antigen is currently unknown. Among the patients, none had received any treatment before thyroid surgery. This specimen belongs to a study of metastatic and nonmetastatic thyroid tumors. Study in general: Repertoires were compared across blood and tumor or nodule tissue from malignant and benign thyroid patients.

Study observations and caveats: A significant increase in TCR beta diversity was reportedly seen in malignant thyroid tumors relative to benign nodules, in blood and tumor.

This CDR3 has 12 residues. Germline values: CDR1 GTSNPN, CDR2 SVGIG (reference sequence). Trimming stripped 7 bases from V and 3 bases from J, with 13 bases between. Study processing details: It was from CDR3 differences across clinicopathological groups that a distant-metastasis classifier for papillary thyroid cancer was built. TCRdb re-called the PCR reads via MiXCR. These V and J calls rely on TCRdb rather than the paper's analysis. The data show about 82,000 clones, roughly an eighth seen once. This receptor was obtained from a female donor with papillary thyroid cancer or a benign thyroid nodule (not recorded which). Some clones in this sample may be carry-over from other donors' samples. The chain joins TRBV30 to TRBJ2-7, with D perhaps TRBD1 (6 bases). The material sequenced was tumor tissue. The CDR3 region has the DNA TGTGCCTCGACAGGCTCGGACTACGAGCAGTACTTC. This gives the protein CASTGSDYEQYF. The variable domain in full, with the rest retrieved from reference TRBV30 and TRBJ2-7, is SQTIHQWPATLVQPVGSPLSLECTVEGTSNPNLYWYRQAAGRGLQLLFYSVGIGQISSEVPQNLSASRPQDRQFILSSKKLLLSDSGFYLCASTGSDYEQYFGPGTRLTVT.